This T cell receptor beta chain was identified in a study of CD4 T cells in relation to SARS-CoV-2 and coronaviruses. Study overall: PBMCs were cultured with antigen for nine to ten days before TCR beta sequencing. Negative control cultures got HIV-1 Nef peptides or no peptide. Study-wide findings and caveats: Compared with monoreactive clones, crossreactive clones showed significantly weaker SARS-CoV-2 expansion.

There are a few counts of this clone. The antigen is undetermined. Before the COVID-19 pandemic, during about 2011-2018, CD4+ T cells were taken from unexposed donors. CD4+ T cells were isolated from the cells after 10 days of culture. Half the medium was replaced with IL-2 medium on days 3 and 7. Sequencing used immunoSEQ multiplex PCR; TCRdb keeps in-frame clones, though not all of them. Among around 11,000 clones listed, around 80% were seen once. Germline CDR1 and CDR2: SGHAT and FQNNGV. The CDR3 contains 15 residues. V shed 1 base and J shed 0 bases, with 9 bases lying between them. The origin of this receptor is a human donor in good health. The sample taken for sequencing was CD4+ T cells from PBMCs, cultured in vitro. V is TRBV11-2 and J is TRBJ1-2; D is unresolved. CDR3 sequence: CASSLVEVANYGYTF. The CDR3 DNA follows: TGTGCCAGCAGCTTAGTCGAAGTAGCTAACTATGGCTACACCTTC.